The source of this T cell receptor (beta chain) is a study of T cell responses to AZD1222 COVID-19 vaccine (dated by TCRdb to 2020 to 2023). The study in broad terms: AZD1222 recipients with second doses at about 4 weeks or about 12 weeks were pooled, because spike-specific TCR depth and breadth did not differ between schedules. A total of over 230 trial participants underwent TCR sequencing, of whom around 200 received two doses of AZD1222 and about 25 received two doses of the MenACWY control vaccine. Trial participants were enrolled into age subgroups of 18-55, 56-69 and 70-plus years, which contained around 140, 26 and 57 TCR-sequenced participants, respectively.

With respect to this clone: Its antigen target is currently unknown. There are no base qualities to consult, and no much larger clone falls within one base.

V sheds 4 bases and J sheds 7 bases, leaving 14 bases between their ends. The CDR3, from cysteine to phenylalanine, totals 13 residues. The entry retains the CDR3 DNA only, 39 bases that are in frame from base 1. Looking up the germline V gene yields CDR1 KGHSH and CDR2 LQKENI. The time point label corresponds to: baseline before first vaccination. Vaccinee samples came from UK trials COV001 and COV002, including a single-blind randomized controlled phase 2/3 trial of AZD1222 (ChAdOx1 nCoV-19) in healthy adults. For TCRbeta chain sequencing, PBMC samples from trial participants were taken at day 0 and at day 28 after the second dose. The CDR3 regions of human TCRbeta chains were analyzed by immunosequencing. For the original study's pipeline: TCRs in the repertoires were matched against a reference library of SARS-CoV-2-specific TCRs that had been generated with the MIRA antigen-specificity platform. Breadth was defined as the fraction of unique TCRs that were SARS-CoV-2-associated, and depth was defined as the fraction of total T cells that were SARS-CoV-2-associated. Using the MIRA data, each spike-specific TCR was mapped to the spike region that the TCR reacts to and placed in a CD4 or CD8 class. Log10-transformed breadth and depth values were compared by one-way ANOVA with Sidak's multiple comparisons tests. TCRdb stores this immuneACCESS table with in-frame sequences only. Part of the clones is absent; in the studies checked, under half of the shortfall reflects unresolved V genes, and no reason is known for the rest. For V, J and clone size, that table is used; D and trimming come from the DNA. The sample table holds some 140,000 clones, of which over 85% were seen once. In total, the top ten clones hold approximately 19% of the sample.

Here is what the overall study found, with its caveats: Most participants were white British and females outnumbered males, and the authors suggested that clonal diversity may have been underestimated. Conclusions about previously exposed vaccinees were limited because only 5 or 6 AZD1222 recipients were SARS-CoV-2 seropositive at baseline. In the small 56-69-year group, the increase in depth fell short of significance, most likely because of low power. The vaccine-associated CD4 TCRs covered the entire spike protein, and the dominant responses fell in regions 160-218 and 743-854. Nearly half of unique spike-specific TCRs reportedly recognized epitopes outside regions mutated in the B.1.351 and B.1.1.7 variants. Because no samples from the day 14 peak response were available, repertoires could be characterized only after the peak T cell response. After two AZD1222 doses, spike-specific TCR breadth and depth were significantly higher than at day 0 and than in MenACWY recipients.

The specimen comprised peripheral blood, sampled on day 0 of AZD1222 vaccination. Recombination connected TRBV18 to TRBJ2-7; a tentative D match to TRBD1 spans 5 bases. The TCR was taken from an adult in good health. The DNA reads TGTGCCAGCTCACAGGGGATTTCCGCGGAGCAGTACTTC. Translated, this is CASSQGISAEQYF.